The 29 T cell receptor beta chains given below trace back to one sample, sequenced in a study of shared clonotypes between healthy human individuals. Measured with immunoSEQ multiplex PCR; TCRdb has only the in-frame clones, and not every one. The sample lists roughly 2.5 million clones; approximately 92% were seen once. Sequenced: naive CD4+ T cells sorted from blood. Indicated subset: CD45RA+ positively selected. The receptor source for this set is a young man in good health.

This clone was counted a single time. The rearrangement links TRBV5-1 to TRBJ1-3; possible D gene TRBD1, 6 bases. The germline V gene has CDR1 SGHRS and CDR2 YFSETQ. This CDR3 region has 15 residues. Between the trimmed V and J ends, which lost 4 bases and 3 bases, there was a span of 14 bases. The CDR3 loop is CASSPQGSLGNTIYF. The CDR3 DNA follows: TGCGCCAGCAGCCCACAGGGATCGCTTGGAAACACCATATATTTT.

The genes are TRBV6-1 and TRBJ1-2; TRBD1 matches 9 bases. The CDR3 has 13 amino acids. Trimming removed 10 bases from V and 4 bases from J; junction bases left unmatched: 7. The germline CDR1 and CDR2 sequences are MNHNS and SASEGT. The CDR3: CAIWDRARYGYTF. CDR3 sequence (DNA): TGTGCCATCTGGGACAGGGCTCGCTATGGCTACACCTTC.

This chain joins TRBV18 and TRBJ1-1; the D gene is possibly TRBD1 (5 bases). V lost 3 bases and J lost 8, with 19 bases in between. Germline loops: CDR1 KGHSH, CDR2 LQKENI. This CDR3 has 15 amino acids. CDR3 bases: TGTGCCAGCTCACCCACCGGGACCCCTATCGAAGAAGCTTTCTTT. The encoded protein is CASSPTGTPIEEAFF.

The CDR3 is CASSEFKVSGGAGGETQYF. The CDR3 coding sequence is TGTGCCAGCAGTGAATTTAAAGTGAGCGGGGGGGCCGGAGGGGAGACCCAGTACTTC. The V gene is TRBV6-1, the J gene TRBJ2-5; 10 positions match TRBD2. The CDR3 is 19 residues long. Trimming removed 2 bases from V and 5 bases from J; junction bases left unmatched: 17. Germline lookup yields CDR1 MNHNS and CDR2 SASEGT.

This clone was seen just once. The chain uses TRBV7-9 and TRBJ2-5; tentatively, D is TRBD2 (6 bases). CDR1 is SEHNR and CDR2 is FQNEAQ in the germline V gene (reference sequence). The CDR3 sequence is 15 residues long. The V end was cut by 4 bases, the J end by 4 bases, with 16 bases between. The CDR3 region has the DNA TGTGCCAGCAGCTCCGGTTCTAGCGTAGGAGAGACCCAGTACTTC. Translation gives CASSSGSSVGETQYF. Combining the CDR3 with reference TRBV7-9 and TRBJ2-5 gives the whole variable domain DTGVSQNPRHKITKRGQNVTFRCDPISEHNRLYWYRQTLGQGPEFLTYFQNEAQLEKSRLLSDRFSAERPKGSFSTLEIQRTEQGDSAMYLCASSSGSSVGETQYFGPGTRLLVL.

The V and J genes are TRBV4-3 and TRBJ2-2; 10 bases line up with TRBD1. CDR3 length equals 16 residues. Germline CDR1 LGHNA, CDR2 YSLEER. Germline trimming cut 4 bases from V and 6 bases from J; bases unmatched to any gene: 8. Here the CDR3 reads CASSPGGDRGPGELFF. The CDR3 region has the DNA TGCGCCAGCAGCCCCGGCGGGGACAGGGGCCCCGGGGAGCTGTTTTTT.

The V gene is TRBV10-3, the J gene TRBJ1-2; TRBD1 aligns across 7 bases. Germline CDR1 is ENHRY and CDR2 is SYGVKD. The CDR3 runs 13 residues. The trim removed 7 bases at V and 1 base at J, leaving 3 bases unmatched. CDR3 sequence: CAITWDSNYGYTF. The CDR3 DNA is TGTGCCATCACCTGGGACAGTAACTATGGCTACACCTTC.

The genes are TRBV6-5 and TRBJ2-5, with TRBD2 matching 9 bases. The last part of the DNA fits TRBJ2-7 better; the J call may be wrong. Germline V CDR1 and CDR2: MNHEY, SVGAGI. The CDR3 extends over 15 amino acids. The CDR3 DNA sequence: TGTGCCAACCTAAGACGGACTAGCGCCTCCTACGAGCAGTACTTC. Encoded protein: CANLRRTSASYEQYF.

Concerning this clone itself: The identical CDR3 is also encoded by other nucleotide sequences in the sample. This chain connects TRBV7-9 to TRBJ1-6; 10 positions agree with TRBD1. V was pared by 3 bases and J by 7 bases, with 3 bases of the junction left unmatched. CDR1 and CDR2 (germline): SEHNR, FQNEAQ (reference sequence). This CDR3 comprises 15 residues. The CDR3, as DNA: TGTGCCAGCAGCTTGCGACAGGGGGCGAATTCACCCCTCCACTTT. Amino acids: CASSLRQGANSPLHF.

This chain connects TRBV30 to TRBJ1-5, with unresolved D. Germline values: CDR1 GTSNPN, CDR2 SVGIG (reference sequence). Trimming removed 2 bases at V and 7 bases at J, with 24 bases between. CDR3 length: 17 residues. CDR3 in amino acids: CAWSLASSPGPQQPQHF. CDR3 sequence (DNA): TGTGCCTGGAGTCTAGCTAGTTCCCCCGGGCCGCAGCAGCCCCAGCATTTT.

The rearrangement links TRBV2 to TRBJ2-3, with TRBD1 matching over 11 bases. Looked up from germline, CDR1 is SNHLY and CDR2 is FYNNEI. V dropped 6 bases and J dropped 8; count of bases not matched to a gene: 13. The CDR3 runs to 16 residues. The CDR3 reads CASSALGQGEVGTQYF. Here the CDR3 DNA reads TGTGCCAGCAGCGCTTTGGGACAGGGGGAAGTCGGTACGCAGTATTTT.

The chain is built from TRBV4-1 and TRBJ1-4, with TRBD1 identical over 7 bases. Germline V lookup: CDR1 MGHRA, CDR2 YSYEKL. The CDR3 loop spans 13 amino acids. With 0 bases clipped from V and 17 bases from J, the junction kept 9 bases outside the gene matches. This chain's CDR3 is CASSQEPTDRRFF. The CDR3 DNA reads TGCGCCAGCAGCCAAGAGCCTACGGACAGGCGTTTTTTT.

The rearrangement joins TRBV2 to TRBJ2-1; D possibly uses TRBD1 or TRBD2 (5 bases each). This CDR3 spans 14 amino acids. Trimming cost V 8 bases and J 0 bases, with 11 bases left between them. The germline CDR1 and CDR2 sequences are SNHLY and FYNNEI. CDR3 region: CASGGDVSYNEQFF. The CDR3 coding sequence is TGTGCCAGCGGTGGGGACGTCTCCTACAATGAGCAGTTCTTC.

This rearrangement joins TRBV9 to TRBJ2-1, with TRBD1 as a possible D gene (6 bases). Germline assignment: CDR1 SGDLS and CDR2 YYNGEE. This CDR3 comprises 18 residues. The ends were cut back, 4 bases at V and 2 bases at J, with 22 bases in the middle. CDR3 sequence (DNA): TGTGCCAGCAGCTCGCGAGAATCCGGGACAACTACCTACAATGAGCAGTTCTTC. This codes for CASSSRESGTTTYNEQFF. Full variable domain (remainder filled in from reference TRBV9 and TRBJ2-1): DSGVTQTPKHLITATGQRVTLRCSPRSGDLSVYWYQQSLDQGLQFLIQYYNGEERAKGNILERFSAQQFPDLHSELNLSSLELGDSALYFCASSSRESGTTTYNEQFFGPGTRLTVL.

This clone was detected only a few times. V gene TRBV7-2 combines with J gene TRBJ1-5; 10 bases are a match to TRBD1. With V trimmed by 4 bases and J by 3 bases, 3 bases remained unmatched. Germline V gives CDR1 SGHTA, CDR2 FQGNSA. CDR3 length: 15 residues. The CDR3 is CASSSTGGINQPQHF. The CDR3 DNA is TGTGCCAGCAGCTCGACAGGGGGCATCAATCAGCCCCAGCATTTT.

The chain is built from TRBV4-3 and TRBJ2-7; D is undetermined. V shed 0 bases and J shed 3 bases, with 6 bases lying between them. The germline gives CDR1 LGHNA, CDR2 YSLEER. The CDR3 extends over 13 amino acids. The CDR3 DNA reads as TGCGCCAGCAGCCAAGATGTTAGCTACGAGCAGTACTTC. Protein sequence: CASSQDVSYEQYF.

To note about this clone: The same CDR3 is also encoded by other DNA sequences in this sample. The chain has TRBV10-3 and TRBJ2-3; D not certain. Trimming removed 0 bases from V and 6 bases from J, with 13 bases in between. This CDR3 is 15 amino acids long. Germline values: CDR1 ENHRY, CDR2 SYGVKD. The CDR3 sequence: CAISESGLAGDTQYF. The DNA for the CDR3 is TGTGCCATCAGTGAGTCTGGCTTAGCAGGCGATACGCAGTATTTT.

The rearrangement joins TRBV6-5 to TRBJ1-4; a weak D match, TRBD1 (5 bases). The V and J ends lost 8 bases and 8 bases respectively, with 21 bases between them. The CDR3 extends over 15 amino acids. Germline CDR1 MNHEY, CDR2 SVGAGI. The DNA for the CDR3 is TGTGCCAGCTCTCCTTCCGGGACCAGTGGCGAAAAACTGTTTTTT. This translates into CASSPSGTSGEKLFF.

J is TRBJ2-5 and V is TRBV28; 10 positions match TRBD1. V shed 7 bases, J shed 1 base, and the junction held 9 bases outside the gene matches. This CDR3 is 16 amino acids long. Germline CDR1 MDHEN, CDR2 SYDVKM. The CDR3 bases are TGTGCCAGCACCAACACACGGGACAGGGGCCAAGAGACCCAGTACTTC. Residues: CASTNTRDRGQETQYF.

This chain connects TRBV7-2 to TRBJ1-5; D unclear. The CDR3 is 14 amino acids. The V gene lost 2 bases and the J gene lost 4 bases, with 9 bases spanning the gap. Germline lookup yields CDR1 SGHTA and CDR2 FQGNSA. This chain's CDR3 is CASSLNGRNQPQHF. DNA of the CDR3: TGTGCCAGCAGCTTAAATGGGAGGAATCAGCCCCAGCATTTT.

The V and J genes are TRBV7-2 and TRBJ2-1; 9 positions agree with TRBD1. V trimming: 3 bases; J trimming: 3 bases; junction bases outside the gene matches: 6. Germline values: CDR1 SGHTA, CDR2 FQGNSA. The CDR3 covers 16 residues. The CDR3 coding sequence is TGTGCCAGCAGCTTCCGGGACAGGGTTGTCTACAATGAGCAGTTCTTC. Translation: CASSFRDRVVYNEQFF.

This sequence joins TRBV19 and TRBJ2-5, with a possible D match to TRBD2 (6 bases). This CDR3 is built from 13 residues. Trimming removed 5 bases from V and 3 bases from J, with 10 bases in between. CDR1 is LNHDA and CDR2 is SQIVND in the germline V gene (reference sequence). Here the CDR3 DNA reads TGTGCCAGTAGTGGGGGGACGAAAGAGACCCAGTACTTC. Protein: CASSGGTKETQYF.

The CDR3 bases are TGTGCCAGCAGCCCCCGGTCTTATGGACGTGGCAATGAGCAGTTCTTC. Its protein product is CASSPRSYGRGNEQFF. The chain couples TRBV7-2 to TRBJ2-1; D call uncertain. The V and J ends lost 5 bases and 6 bases respectively, with 20 bases between them. CDR3 size: 16 residues. Germline CDR1 and CDR2: SGHTA and FQGNSA.

This clone was found once. The chain links TRBV28 to TRBJ2-7, with TRBD1 identical over 10 bases. The CDR3 has 14 amino acids. The junction had 10 bases not matched to a gene; V was cut back by 6 bases and J by 8 bases. From germline, CDR1 is MDHEN and CDR2 SYDVKM. DNA for the CDR3: TGTGCCAGCAGGGGATTGACAGGGGGCGAAAAGCAGTACTTC. It yields the protein CASRGLTGGEKQYF.

The table lists this clone with a few counts. This rearrangement joins TRBV5-4 to TRBJ2-7; 9 nucleotides align to TRBD1. The germline V gene has CDR1 SGHNT and CDR2 YYREEE (reference sequence). The V gene end was trimmed by 3 bases and the J gene end by 2 bases; junction bases not matched to a gene: 3. The length of the CDR3 is 14 residues. CDR3 DNA: TGTGCCAGCAGCTCCCGGGACAGGGCCTACGAGCAGTACTTC. This translates into CASSSRDRAYEQYF. The full variable domain, completed using reference TRBV5-4 and TRBJ2-7, is ETGVTQSPTHLIKTRGQQVTLRCSSQSGHNTVSWYQQALGQGPQFIFQYYREEENGRGNFPPRFSGLQFPNYSSELNVNALELDDSALYLCASSSRDRAYEQYFGPGTRLTVT.

V is TRBV28 and J is TRBJ1-5; 8 nucleotides align to TRBD1. The CDR3 spans 14 residues. With V trimmed by 6 bases and J by 6 bases, 7 bases remained unmatched. The germline V gene has CDR1 MDHEN and CDR2 SYDVKM. CDR3 nucleotide sequence: TGTGCCAGCAGCCCGACAGGGGTTAGTCAGCCCCAGCATTTT. Encoded protein: CASSPTGVSQPQHF.

This chain joins TRBV5-5 and TRBJ1-1; D remains ambiguous. Trimming left V 1 base short and J 1 base short, with 11 bases between. Germline V gene data show CDR1 as SGHKS and CDR2 as YYEKEE (reference sequence). The CDR3 has 15 amino acids. CDR3 DNA sequence: TGTGCCAGCAGCTTGTACGGTCACTCGAACACTGAAGCTTTCTTT. This encodes CASSLYGHSNTEAFF.

A note on this clone: Other DNA sequences in the sample encode the same CDR3. V gene TRBV5-1 combines with J gene TRBJ1-2, with 10 bases matching TRBD1. V shed 0 bases and J 8 bases; nucleotides not matched to a gene: 4. The CDR3 runs 14 residues. Germline V gene data show CDR1 as SGHRS and CDR2 as YFSETQ. The CDR3 coding sequence is TGCGCCAGCAGCTTGGCAGGACAGGGGGAGGGCTACACCTTC. This gives the protein CASSLAGQGEGYTF.

The chain has TRBV10-1 and TRBJ2-7; 8 bases agree with TRBD1. Germline lookup yields CDR1 WNHNN and CDR2 SYGVQD (reference sequence). CDR3 length equals 14 residues. Trimming took 4 bases from V and 4 from J; bases not matched to a gene: 6. CDR3 sequence: CASSAWTGTYEQYF. CDR3 nucleotides: TGCGCCAGCAGTGCGTGGACAGGGACATACGAGCAGTACTTC.